Below, 17 T cell receptor beta chains from the same sample are listed, as sequenced in a study of blood T cell repertoires in COVID-19. Produced via immunoSEQ multiplex PCR; TCRdb's table is partial and in-frame only. Of around 70,000 clones in the sample, over 75% were seen once. The sequenced sample was peripheral blood. All receptors derive from a man aged 50-59 years with active COVID-19.

This clone was found once. The V and J genes are TRBV14 and TRBJ2-1, with D possibly matching TRBD1 (5 bases). V dropped 0 bases and J dropped 4 bases, with 10 bases sitting between them. Germline V gene sequence: CDR1 SGHDN, CDR2 FVKESK. The CDR3 consists of 15 residues. The DNA of the CDR3 is TGTGCCAGCAGCCAAGACCCGACAGTATACAATGAGCAGTTCTTC. Translation: CASSQDPTVYNEQFF.

The V and J genes are TRBV7-3 and TRBJ2-3, with D perhaps TRBD1 (6 bases). Germline lookup yields CDR1 SGHTA and CDR2 FQGTGA. Trimming cost V 1 base and J 2 bases, with 19 bases left between them. There are 18 residues in the CDR3. The CDR3 DNA sequence: TGTGCCAGCAGCTTAAGGGTTCCCGGACAGAACCCCACAGATACGCAGTATTTT. Protein: CASSLRVPGQNPTDTQYF. Full variable domain (missing parts from reference TRBV7-3 and TRBJ2-3): GAGVSQTPSNKVTEKGKYVELRCDPISGHTALYWYRQSLGQGPEFLIYFQGTGAADDSGLPNDRFFAVRPEGSVSTLKIQRTERGDSAVYLCASSLRVPGQNPTDTQYFGPGTRLTVL.

This chain links TRBV5-6 with TRBJ2-2; D not certain. Germline CDR1 and CDR2: SGHDT and YYEEEE. Trimming shortened V by 4 bases and J by 4 bases, and 5 bases separated the two germline ends. The CDR3 has 12 residues. The CDR3 sequence: CASSPFTGELFF. DNA for the CDR3: TGTGCCAGCAGCCCTTTCACCGGGGAGCTGTTTTTT.

The chain couples TRBV5-1 to TRBJ1-2; TRBD1 might be the D (5 bases). Trimming took 0 bases from V and 0 from J, leaving 9 bases between them. Germline assignment: CDR1 SGHRS and CDR2 YFSETQ. The CDR3 is made up of 15 amino acids. CDR3 residues: CASSLVGPSNYGYTF. CDR3 sequence (DNA): TGCGCCAGCAGCTTGGTGGGGCCTTCTAACTATGGCTACACCTTC.

This chain joins TRBV9 and TRBJ2-3, with D maybe TRBD2 (5 bases). Germline assignment: CDR1 SGDLS and CDR2 YYNGEE. V was cut by 3 bases and J by 2 bases, with 22 bases left in between. The CDR3 loop spans 18 amino acids. This CDR3 reads CASSGEYRFARNTDTQYF. As DNA, the CDR3 is TGTGCCAGCAGCGGGGAGTACAGATTTGCGAGAAACACAGATACGCAGTATTTT.

The CDR3: CASSPHRRVTEAFF. CDR3 coding DNA: TGTGCCAGCAGCCCGCACCGGAGGGTCACTGAAGCTTTCTTT. This rearrangement joins TRBV7-8 to TRBJ1-1, with D hard to call. Germline V gene data show CDR1 as SGHVS and CDR2 as FQNEAQ. The CDR3 spans 14 residues. With 5 bases removed from V and 4 bases from J, the gap between germline ends came to 14 bases. The full variable domain, completed using reference TRBV7-8 and TRBJ1-1, is GAGVSQSPRYKVAKRGQDVALRCDPISGHVSLFWYQQALGQGPEFLTYFQNEAQLDKSGLPSDRFFAERPEGSVSTLKIQRTQQEDSAVYLCASSPHRRVTEAFFGQGTRLTVV.

The V call is TRBV5-1, the J call TRBJ2-5, with D possibly being TRBD2 (6 bases). Trimming pared 4 bases from V and 5 bases from J, leaving 12 bases between. Germline loops: CDR1 SGHRS, CDR2 YFSETQ. The CDR3 length is 13 residues. The CDR3 loop is CASSTGGTETQYF. For the CDR3, the DNA is TGCGCCAGCAGCACCGGAGGGACCGAGACCCAGTACTTC. Full variable domain (missing parts from reference TRBV5-1 and TRBJ2-5): KAGVTQTPRYLIKTRGQQVTLSCSPISGHRSVSWYQQTPGQGLQFLFEYFSETQRNKGNFPGRFSGRQFSNSRSEMNVSTLELGDSALYLCASSTGGTETQYFGPGTRLLVL.

This clone was observed a handful of times. This chain uses TRBV5-1 with TRBJ2-7; TRBD1 is a possible D gene (5 bases). Germline V gene lookup returns CDR1 SGHRS and CDR2 YFSETQ. The CDR3 sequence is 15 residues long. Trimming pared 4 bases from V and 1 base from J, leaving 15 bases between. The DNA of the CDR3 is TGCGCCAGCAGCCCTCAGGGTACTATGTCCTACGAGCAGTACTTC. As protein: CASSPQGTMSYEQYF.

The chain joins TRBV29-1 to TRBJ1-1; D gene uncertain. The CDR3 runs to 11 residues. CDR1 is SQVTM, CDR2 ANQGSEA, per germline. V lost 3 bases and J 3 bases, leaving 5 bases between the germline ends. CDR3 sequence: CSVERDTEAFF. As DNA, the CDR3 is TGCAGCGTTGAGCGGGACACTGAAGCTTTCTTT.

This sequence joins TRBV5-5 and TRBJ2-3, with D possibly TRBD2 on 5 matching bases. Germline CDR1 SGHKS, CDR2 YYEKEE (reference sequence). The CDR3 totals 12 residues. Trimming took off 4 bases at V and 2 bases at J, with 5 bases between the two ends. CDR3 DNA sequence: TGTGCCAGCAGCCGGGACACAGATACGCAGTATTTT. It codes for CASSRDTDTQYF.

The chain links TRBV5-1 to TRBJ2-5; 8 nucleotides match TRBD2. Losses at the gene ends were 0 bases for V and 4 bases for J; bases not matched to a gene: 8. The CDR3 runs to 16 residues. CDR1 is SGHRS, CDR2 YFSETQ, per germline. CDR3 coding DNA: TGCGCCAGCAGCTTGGGAGCCGGGAGGGCCCGAGAGACCCAGTACTTC. The encoded protein is CASSLGAGRARETQYF.

V gene TRBV15 combines with J gene TRBJ2-1; 7 nucleotides align to TRBD2. Germline CDR1 and CDR2: LNHNV and YYDKDF (reference sequence). Trimming took 0 bases from V and 0 from J; bases not matched to a gene: 8. This CDR3 has 18 residues. CDR3 in DNA: TGTGCCACCAGCAGAGAATTTAGTACGGGGGGCTCCTACAATGAGCAGTTCTTC. It codes for CATSREFSTGGSYNEQFF.

This chain joins TRBV5-1 and TRBJ1-3; 9 positions agree with TRBD1. After removal of 4 bases from V and 2 bases from J, the junction contained 1 base not matched to a gene. The CDR3 is 14 amino acids. Germline values: CDR1 SGHRS, CDR2 YFSETQ. CDR3 sequence reads: CASSGTGTGNTIYF. In DNA, the CDR3 is TGCGCCAGCAGCGGGACAGGGACTGGAAACACCATATATTTT.

This sequence joins TRBV24-1 and TRBJ2-3, with D perhaps matching TRBD1 (5 bases). The germline V and J ends were trimmed by 1 base and 4 bases, with 8 bases remaining between them. This CDR3 contains 14 residues. Per germline, CDR1 KGHDR and CDR2 SFDVKD. The CDR3 coding sequence is TGTGCCACCAGTGATTTCCAGGGTCCAGATACGCAGTATTTT. It translates to CATSDFQGPDTQYF.

This chain connects TRBV7-3 to TRBJ2-2; D call uncertain. This CDR3 has 12 residues. The germline gives CDR1 SGHTA, CDR2 FQGTGA. V was cut by 4 bases and J by 8 bases, with 8 bases left in between. CDR3 protein: CASSSLGGELFF. CDR3 nucleotides: TGTGCCAGCAGCTCACTCGGGGGGGAGCTGTTTTTT.

The chain has TRBV6-2 or TRBV6-3 and TRBJ1-5; TRBD1 might be the D (6 bases). This CDR3 spans 15 amino acids. The germline CDR1 and CDR2 sequences are MNHEY and SVGEGT. The V end was cut by 0 bases, the J end by 2 bases, with 8 bases between. CDR3 nucleotides: TGTGCCAGCAGTTACTCACAGGGTGGCAATCAGCCCCAGCATTTT. Translation: CASSYSQGGNQPQHF.

This rearrangement joins TRBV4-1 to TRBJ2-4; D is unresolved. In germline, CDR1 is MGHRA, CDR2 YSYEKL. V lost 0 bases and J lost 6, with 9 bases in between. The length of the CDR3 is 14 residues. The CDR3 bases are TGCGCCAGCAGCCAAGATGCGGTGACAAACATTCAGTACTTC. As protein: CASSQDAVTNIQYF.